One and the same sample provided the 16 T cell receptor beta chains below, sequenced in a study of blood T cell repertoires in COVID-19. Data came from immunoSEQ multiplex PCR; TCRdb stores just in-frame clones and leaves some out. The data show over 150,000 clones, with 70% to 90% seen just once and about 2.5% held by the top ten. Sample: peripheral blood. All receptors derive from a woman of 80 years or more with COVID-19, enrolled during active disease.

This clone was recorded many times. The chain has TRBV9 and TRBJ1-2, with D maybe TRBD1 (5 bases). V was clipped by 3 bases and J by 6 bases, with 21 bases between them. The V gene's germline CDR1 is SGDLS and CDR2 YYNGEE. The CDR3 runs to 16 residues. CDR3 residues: CASSAQAGQQRNGYTF. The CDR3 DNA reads TGTGCCAGCAGCGCCCAGGCAGGGCAGCAGAGAAATGGCTACACCTTC. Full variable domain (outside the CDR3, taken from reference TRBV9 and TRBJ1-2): DSGVTQTPKHLITATGQRVTLRCSPRSGDLSVYWYQQSLDQGLQFLIQYYNGEERAKGNILERFSAQQFPDLHSELNLSSLELGDSALYFCASSAQAGQQRNGYTFGSGTRLTVV.

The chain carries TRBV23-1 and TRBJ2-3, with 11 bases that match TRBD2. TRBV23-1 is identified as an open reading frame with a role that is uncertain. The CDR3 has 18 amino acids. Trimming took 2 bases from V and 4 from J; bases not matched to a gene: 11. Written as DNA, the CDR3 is TGCGCCAGCAGTCAACCGATAGGGACTAGCGGTTGGCCAGATACGCAGTATTTT. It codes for CASSQPIGTSGWPDTQYF.

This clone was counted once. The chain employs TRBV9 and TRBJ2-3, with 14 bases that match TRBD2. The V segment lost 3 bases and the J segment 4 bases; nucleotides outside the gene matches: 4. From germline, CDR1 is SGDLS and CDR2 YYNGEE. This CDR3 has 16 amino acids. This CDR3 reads CASSGRGLAGADTQYF. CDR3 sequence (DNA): TGTGCCAGCAGCGGACGGGGACTAGCGGGAGCAGATACGCAGTATTTT.

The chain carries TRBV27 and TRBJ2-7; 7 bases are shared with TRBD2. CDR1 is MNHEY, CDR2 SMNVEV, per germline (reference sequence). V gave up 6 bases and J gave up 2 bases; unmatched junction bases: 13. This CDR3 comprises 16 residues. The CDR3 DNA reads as TGTGCCAGCAGCCCAAGAAGACCCGGACTAGCCTACGAGCAGTACTTC. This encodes CASSPRRPGLAYEQYF.

For the CDR3, the DNA is TGTGCCAGCAGTTCCCCAGCGGGAGGGGAGACCCAGTACTTC. Protein: CASSSPAGGETQYF. The V and J genes are TRBV28 and TRBJ2-5; 10 nucleotides match TRBD2. Germline loops: CDR1 MDHEN, CDR2 SYDVKM. V lost 4 bases to trimming and J lost 5 bases; unmatched junction nucleotides: 4. This CDR3 has 14 residues.

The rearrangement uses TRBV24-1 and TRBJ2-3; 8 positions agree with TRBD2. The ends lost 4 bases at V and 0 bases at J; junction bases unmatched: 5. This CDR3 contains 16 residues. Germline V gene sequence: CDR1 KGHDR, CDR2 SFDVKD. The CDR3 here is CATSDPSGGSTDTQYF. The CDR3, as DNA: TGTGCCACCAGTGACCCCAGCGGGGGCAGCACAGATACGCAGTATTTT.

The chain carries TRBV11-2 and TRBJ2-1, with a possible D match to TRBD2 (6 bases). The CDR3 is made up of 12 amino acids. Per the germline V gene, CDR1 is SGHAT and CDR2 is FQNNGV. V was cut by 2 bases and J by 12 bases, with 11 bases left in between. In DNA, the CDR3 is TGTGCCAGCAGCTTATTGGGGGGACCGCAGTTCTTC. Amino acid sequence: CASSLLGGPQFF.

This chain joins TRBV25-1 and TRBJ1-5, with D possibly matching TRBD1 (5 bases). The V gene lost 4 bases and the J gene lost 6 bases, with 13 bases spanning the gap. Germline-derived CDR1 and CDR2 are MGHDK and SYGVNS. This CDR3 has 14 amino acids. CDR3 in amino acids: CASSGRGSGQPQHF. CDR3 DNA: TGTGCCAGCAGTGGTAGGGGCTCAGGTCAGCCCCAGCATTTT. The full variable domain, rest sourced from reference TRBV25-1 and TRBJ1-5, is EADIYQTPRYLVIGTGKKITLECSQTMGHDKMYWYQQDPGMELHLIHYSYGVNSTEKGDLSSESTVSRIRTEHFPLTLESARPSHTSQYLCASSGRGSGQPQHFGDGTRLSIL.

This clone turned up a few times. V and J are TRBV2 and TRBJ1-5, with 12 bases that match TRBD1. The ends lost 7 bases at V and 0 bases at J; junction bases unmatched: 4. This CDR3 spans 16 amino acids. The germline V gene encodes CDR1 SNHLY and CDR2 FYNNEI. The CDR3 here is CASKGQGASSNQPQHF. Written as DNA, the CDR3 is TGTGCCAGCAAGGGACAGGGGGCGAGTAGCAATCAGCCCCAGCATTTT.

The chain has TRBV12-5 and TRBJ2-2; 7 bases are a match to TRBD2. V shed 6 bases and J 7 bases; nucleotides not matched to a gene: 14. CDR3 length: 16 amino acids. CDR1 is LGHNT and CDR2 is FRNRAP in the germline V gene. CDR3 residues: CASGPWGGISSGELFF. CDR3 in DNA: TGTGCTAGTGGCCCTTGGGGGGGGATATCAAGCGGGGAGCTGTTTTTT.

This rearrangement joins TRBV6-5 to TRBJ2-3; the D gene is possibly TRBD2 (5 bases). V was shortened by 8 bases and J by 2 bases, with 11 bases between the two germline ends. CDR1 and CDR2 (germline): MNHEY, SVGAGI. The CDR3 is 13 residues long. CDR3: CASRLPNTDTQYF. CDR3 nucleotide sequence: TGTGCCAGCCGACTACCCAACACAGATACGCAGTATTTT.

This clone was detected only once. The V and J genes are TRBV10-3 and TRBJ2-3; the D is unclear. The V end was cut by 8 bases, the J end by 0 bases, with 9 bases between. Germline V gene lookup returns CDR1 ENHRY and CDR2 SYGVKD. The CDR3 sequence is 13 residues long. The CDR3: CAIGPPSTDTQYF. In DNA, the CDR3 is TGTGCCATCGGGCCCCCTAGCACAGATACGCAGTATTTT.

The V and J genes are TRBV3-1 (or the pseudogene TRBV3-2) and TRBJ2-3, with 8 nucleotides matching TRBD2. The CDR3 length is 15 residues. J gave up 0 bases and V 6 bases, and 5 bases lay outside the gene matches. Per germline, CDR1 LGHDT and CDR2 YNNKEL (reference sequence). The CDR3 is CASSPTGGSTDTQYF. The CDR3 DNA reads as TGTGCCAGCAGTCCTACGGGGGGGAGCACAGATACGCAGTATTTT.

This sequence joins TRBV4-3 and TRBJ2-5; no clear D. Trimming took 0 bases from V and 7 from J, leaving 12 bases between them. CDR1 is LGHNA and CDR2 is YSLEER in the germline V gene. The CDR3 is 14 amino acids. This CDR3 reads CASSQDKLIGTQYF. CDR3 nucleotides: TGCGCCAGCAGCCAAGATAAGCTAATCGGGACCCAGTACTTC.

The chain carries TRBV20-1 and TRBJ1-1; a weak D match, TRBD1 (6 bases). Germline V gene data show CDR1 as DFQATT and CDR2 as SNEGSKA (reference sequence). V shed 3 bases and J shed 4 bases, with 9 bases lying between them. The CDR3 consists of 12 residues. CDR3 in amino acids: CSASRGGTEAFF. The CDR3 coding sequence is TGCAGTGCTAGTCGAGGGGGCACTGAAGCTTTCTTT.

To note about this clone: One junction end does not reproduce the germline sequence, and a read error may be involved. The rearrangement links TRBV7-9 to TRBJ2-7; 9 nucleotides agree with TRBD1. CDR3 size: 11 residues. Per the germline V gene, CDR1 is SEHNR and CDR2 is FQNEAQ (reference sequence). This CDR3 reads CASSLEGTGFF. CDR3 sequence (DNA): TGTGCCAGCAGCTTAGAAGGGACAGGGTTTTTC.